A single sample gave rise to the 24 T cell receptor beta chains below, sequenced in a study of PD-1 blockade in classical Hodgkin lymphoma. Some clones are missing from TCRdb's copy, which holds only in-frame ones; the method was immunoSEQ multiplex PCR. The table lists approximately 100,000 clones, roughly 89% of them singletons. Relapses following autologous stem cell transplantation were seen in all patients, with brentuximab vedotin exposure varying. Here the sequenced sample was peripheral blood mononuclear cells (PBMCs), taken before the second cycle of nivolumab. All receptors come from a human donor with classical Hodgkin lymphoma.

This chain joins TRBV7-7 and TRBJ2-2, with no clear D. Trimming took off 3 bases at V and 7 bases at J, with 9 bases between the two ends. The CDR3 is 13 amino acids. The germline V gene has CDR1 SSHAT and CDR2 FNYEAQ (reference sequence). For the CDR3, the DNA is TGTGCCAGCAGCTTGGACCACGGCGGGGAGCTGTTTTTT. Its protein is CASSLDHGGELFF.

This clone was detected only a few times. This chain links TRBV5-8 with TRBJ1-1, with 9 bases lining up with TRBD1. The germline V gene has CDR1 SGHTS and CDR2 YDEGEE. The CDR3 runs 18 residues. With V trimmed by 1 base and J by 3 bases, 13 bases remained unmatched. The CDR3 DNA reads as TGTGCCAGCAGCTTGACCGGGACAGGGATCGGGCGTGACACTGAAGCTTTCTTT. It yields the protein CASSLTGTGIGRDTEAFF.

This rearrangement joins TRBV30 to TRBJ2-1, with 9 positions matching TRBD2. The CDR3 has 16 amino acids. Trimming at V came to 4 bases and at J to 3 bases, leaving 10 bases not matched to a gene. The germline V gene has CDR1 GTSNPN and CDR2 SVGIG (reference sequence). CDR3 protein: CAWIRAGGYDYNEQFF. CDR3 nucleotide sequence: TGTGCCTGGATTAGGGCGGGGGGGTATGACTACAATGAGCAGTTCTTC.

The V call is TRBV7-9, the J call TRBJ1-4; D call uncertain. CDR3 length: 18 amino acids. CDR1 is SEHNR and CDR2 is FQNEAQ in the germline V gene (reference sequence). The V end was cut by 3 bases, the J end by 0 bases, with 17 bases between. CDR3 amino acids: CASSFNLGRLATNEKLFF. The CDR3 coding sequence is TGTGCCAGCAGCTTTAACTTGGGCAGACTCGCAACTAATGAAAAACTGTTTTTT.

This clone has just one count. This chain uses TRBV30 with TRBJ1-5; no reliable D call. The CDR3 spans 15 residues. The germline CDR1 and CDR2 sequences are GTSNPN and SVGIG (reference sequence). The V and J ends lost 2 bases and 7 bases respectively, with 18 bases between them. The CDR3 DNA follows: TGTGCCTGGAGTTCGGTCATTATAGGAGGGCAGCCCCAGCATTTT. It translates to CAWSSVIIGGQPQHF.

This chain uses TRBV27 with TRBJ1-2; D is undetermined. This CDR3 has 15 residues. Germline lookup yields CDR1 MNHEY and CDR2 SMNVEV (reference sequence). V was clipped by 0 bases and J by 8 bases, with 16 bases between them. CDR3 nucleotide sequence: TGTGCCAGCAGTTTATCCCCCGGGCGGGCGGGCGGCTACACCTTC. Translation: CASSLSPGRAGGYTF.

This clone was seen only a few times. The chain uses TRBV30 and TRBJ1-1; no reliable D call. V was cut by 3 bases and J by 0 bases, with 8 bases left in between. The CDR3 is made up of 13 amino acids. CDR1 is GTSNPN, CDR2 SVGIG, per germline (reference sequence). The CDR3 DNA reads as TGTGCCTGGAGGCAGCTTATGAACACTGAAGCTTTCTTT. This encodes CAWRQLMNTEAFF.

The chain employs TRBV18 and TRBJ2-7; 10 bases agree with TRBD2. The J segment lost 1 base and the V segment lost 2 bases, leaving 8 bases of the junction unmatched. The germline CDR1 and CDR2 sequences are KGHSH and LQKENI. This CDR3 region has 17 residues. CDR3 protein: CASSPKASGGFSYEQYF. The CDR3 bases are TGTGCCAGCTCACCAAAGGCTAGCGGGGGATTTTCCTACGAGCAGTACTTC. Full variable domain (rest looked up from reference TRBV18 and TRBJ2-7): NAGVMQNPRHLVRRRGQEARLRCSPMKGHSHVYWYRQLPEEGLKFMVYLQKENIIDESGMPKERFSAEFPKEGPSILRIQQVVRGDSAAYFCASSPKASGGFSYEQYFGPGTRLTVT.

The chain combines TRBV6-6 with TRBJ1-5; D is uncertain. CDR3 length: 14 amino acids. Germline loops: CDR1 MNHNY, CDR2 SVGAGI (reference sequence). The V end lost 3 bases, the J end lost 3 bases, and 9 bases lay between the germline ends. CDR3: CASSYRIDNQPQHF. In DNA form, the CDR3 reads TGTGCCAGCAGTTATCGGATAGACAATCAGCCCCAGCATTTT.

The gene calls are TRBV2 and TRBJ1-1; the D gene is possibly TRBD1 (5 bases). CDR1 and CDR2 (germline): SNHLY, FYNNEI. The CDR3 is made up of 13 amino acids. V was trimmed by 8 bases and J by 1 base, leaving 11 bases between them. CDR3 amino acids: CASDPGENTEAFF. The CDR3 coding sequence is TGTGCCAGCGACCCGGGGGAGAACACTGAAGCTTTCTTT.

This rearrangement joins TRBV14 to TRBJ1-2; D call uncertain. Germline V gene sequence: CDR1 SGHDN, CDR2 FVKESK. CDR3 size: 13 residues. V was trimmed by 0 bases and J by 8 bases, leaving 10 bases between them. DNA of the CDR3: TGTGCCAGCAGCCAAGATTTGGAAGGGGGCTACACCTTC. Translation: CASSQDLEGGYTF.

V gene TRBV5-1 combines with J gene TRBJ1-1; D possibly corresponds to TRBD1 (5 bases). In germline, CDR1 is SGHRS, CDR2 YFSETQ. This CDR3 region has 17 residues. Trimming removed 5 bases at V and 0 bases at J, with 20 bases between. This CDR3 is CASRYLWDGHMNTEAFF. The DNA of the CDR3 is TGCGCCAGCAGATACCTATGGGACGGACACATGAACACTGAAGCTTTCTTT.

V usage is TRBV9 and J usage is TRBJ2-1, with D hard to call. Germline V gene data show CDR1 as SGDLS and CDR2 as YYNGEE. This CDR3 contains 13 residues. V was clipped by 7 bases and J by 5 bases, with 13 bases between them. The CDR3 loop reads CASGPIANNEQFF. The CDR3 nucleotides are TGTGCCAGCGGACCAATTGCCAACAATGAGCAGTTCTTC.

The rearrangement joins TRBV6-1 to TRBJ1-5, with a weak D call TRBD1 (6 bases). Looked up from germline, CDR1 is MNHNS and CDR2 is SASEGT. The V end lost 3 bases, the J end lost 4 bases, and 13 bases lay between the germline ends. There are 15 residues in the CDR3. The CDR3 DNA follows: TGTGCCAGCAGTGAGTGGGGGGCAGGGAATCAGCCCCAGCATTTT. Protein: CASSEWGAGNQPQHF.

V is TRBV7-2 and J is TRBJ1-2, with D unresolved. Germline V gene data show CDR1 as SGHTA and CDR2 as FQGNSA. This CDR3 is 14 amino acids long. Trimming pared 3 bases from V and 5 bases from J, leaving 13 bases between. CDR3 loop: CASSFLPGGYGYTF. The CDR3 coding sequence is TGTGCCAGCAGCTTTCTACCGGGCGGGTATGGCTACACCTTC.

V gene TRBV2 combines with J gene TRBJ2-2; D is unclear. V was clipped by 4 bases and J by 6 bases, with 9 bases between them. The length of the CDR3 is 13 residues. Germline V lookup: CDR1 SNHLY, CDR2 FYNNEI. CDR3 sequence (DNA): TGTGCCAGCAGTGTAATCGGACCCGGGGAGCTGTTTTTT. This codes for CASSVIGPGELFF.

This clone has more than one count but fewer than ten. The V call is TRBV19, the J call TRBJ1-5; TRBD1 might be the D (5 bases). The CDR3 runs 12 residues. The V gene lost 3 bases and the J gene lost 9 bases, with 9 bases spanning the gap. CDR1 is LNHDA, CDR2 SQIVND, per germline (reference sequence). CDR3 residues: CASSISGGPQHF. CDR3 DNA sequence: TGTGCCAGTAGTATTTCGGGGGGGCCCCAGCATTTT.

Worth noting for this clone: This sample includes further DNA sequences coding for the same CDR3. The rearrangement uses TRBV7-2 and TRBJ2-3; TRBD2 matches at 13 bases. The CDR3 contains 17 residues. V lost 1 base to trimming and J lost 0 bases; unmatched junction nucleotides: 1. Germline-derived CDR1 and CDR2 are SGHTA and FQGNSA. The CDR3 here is CASSLELAGGSTDTQYF. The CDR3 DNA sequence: TGTGCCAGCAGCTTAGAACTAGCGGGGGGGAGCACAGATACGCAGTATTTT.

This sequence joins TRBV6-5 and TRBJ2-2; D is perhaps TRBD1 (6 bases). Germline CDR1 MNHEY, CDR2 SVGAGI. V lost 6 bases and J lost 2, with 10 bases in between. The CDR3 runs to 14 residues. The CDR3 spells CASRTGGNTGELFF. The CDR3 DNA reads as TGTGCCAGCAGGACAGGCGGAAACACCGGGGAGCTGTTTTTT.

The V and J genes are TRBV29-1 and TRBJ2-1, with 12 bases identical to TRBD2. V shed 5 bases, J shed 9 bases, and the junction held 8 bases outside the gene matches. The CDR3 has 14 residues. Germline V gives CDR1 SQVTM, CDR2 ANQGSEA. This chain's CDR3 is CSVTLASGGGEQFF. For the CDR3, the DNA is TGCAGCGTTACTTTAGCTAGCGGGGGGGGTGAGCAGTTCTTC.

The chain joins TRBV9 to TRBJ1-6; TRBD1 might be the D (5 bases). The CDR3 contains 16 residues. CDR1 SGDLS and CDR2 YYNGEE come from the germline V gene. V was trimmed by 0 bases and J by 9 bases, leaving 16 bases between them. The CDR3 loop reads CASSVGQRVGSSPLHF. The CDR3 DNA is TGTGCCAGCAGCGTAGGACAGAGGGTCGGTAGTTCACCCCTCCACTTT.

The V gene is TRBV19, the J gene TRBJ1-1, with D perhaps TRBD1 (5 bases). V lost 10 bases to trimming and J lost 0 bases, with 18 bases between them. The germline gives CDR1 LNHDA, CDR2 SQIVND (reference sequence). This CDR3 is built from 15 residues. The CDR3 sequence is CATIFRGLMNTEAFF. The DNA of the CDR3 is TGTGCCACAATCTTTAGGGGCCTAATGAACACTGAAGCTTTCTTT.

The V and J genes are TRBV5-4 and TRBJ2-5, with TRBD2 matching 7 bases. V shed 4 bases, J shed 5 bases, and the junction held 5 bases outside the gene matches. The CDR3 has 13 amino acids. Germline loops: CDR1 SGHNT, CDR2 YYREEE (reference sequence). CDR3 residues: CASSILASETQYF. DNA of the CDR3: TGTGCCAGCAGCATACTAGCGTCGGAGACCCAGTACTTC.

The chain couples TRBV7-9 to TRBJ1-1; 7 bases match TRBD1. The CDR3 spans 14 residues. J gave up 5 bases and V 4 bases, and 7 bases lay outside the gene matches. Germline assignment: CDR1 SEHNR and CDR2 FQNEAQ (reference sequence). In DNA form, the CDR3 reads TGTGCCAGCAGCTCACAGGGGTTTAGTACTGAAGCTTTCTTT. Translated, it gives CASSSQGFSTEAFF.